What follows are 4 T cell receptor beta chains derived from one specimen sequenced in a study of CXCR3-negative and CXCR3-positive naive CD8 T cells. UMI-labeled 5' RACE TRB cDNA libraries were prepared from the cells. TCRdb re-called the 5' RACE reads and shows each CDR3 protein once, DNA omitted. The ten most abundant clones cover approximately 1.5% of a sample with approximately 66,000 distinct CDR3 sequences. Material: naive CXCR3- CD8+ T cells from blood. Subset indicated: CD45RO-CCR7+CD27+CD95- naive CD8+ T cells lacking CXCR3 (TNR3-). Source of these receptors: a human donor in good health. Some clones in this sample may be carry-over from other donors' samples.

The chain uses TRBV4-1 and TRBJ1-1; lacking DNA, the TRBD1 call made by TCRdb goes unchecked. In germline, CDR1 is MGHRA, CDR2 YSYEKL. This CDR3 comprises 13 residues. CDR3: CASSRDRATEAFF.

J is TRBJ1-2 and V is TRBV29-1. This CDR3 spans 11 amino acids. Per germline, CDR1 SQVTM and CDR2 ANQGSEA. The CDR3 reads CSVEANYGYTF.

The rearrangement joins TRBV20-1 to TRBJ1-2; TCRdb's D call of TRBD1 is untestable without DNA. This CDR3 has 14 residues. From germline, CDR1 is DFQATT and CDR2 SNEGSKA (reference sequence). The CDR3 sequence: CSALTPGQLNGYTF.

This chain uses TRBV5-1 with TRBJ1-5. CDR3 length: 15 amino acids. CDR1 is SGHRS, CDR2 YFSETQ, per germline. The CDR3: CASSLAGNSNQPQHF. Variable domain in full (rest from reference TRBV5-1 and TRBJ1-5): KAGVTQTPRYLIKTRGQQVTLSCSPISGHRSVSWYQQTPGQGLQFLFEYFSETQRNKGNFPGRFSGRQFSNSRSEMNVSTLELGDSALYLCASSLAGNSNQPQHFGDGTRLSIL.